The present T cell receptor beta chain was sequenced within a study of T cells in Graves' hyperthyroidism and ophthalmopathy. Overall study: Peripheral blood draws took place at initial diagnosis, ahead of any treatment.

The germline V gene encodes CDR1 DFQATT and CDR2 SNEGSKA (reference sequence). V shed 1 base and J 5 bases; nucleotides not matched to a gene: 11. The CDR3 consists of 16 residues. This clonotype was counted a single time. Its specificity is unknown. Amplification yielded TCR beta CDR3 regions, with RNA transcripts as the source. Researchers ran a first-round RT-PCR on the TCR CDR3 using the HTBI primer set. One entry per CDR3 protein results from TCRdb running MiXCR on the multiplex PCR reads. The profile covers about 480,000 distinct CDR3 sequences, with less than 25% appearing a single time and around 10% taken by the ten largest. Study-wide findings and caveats: Ophthalmopathy cases were set apart from stable hyperthyroidism by a 13 V-J model.

Under 3 months was the duration of disease in ophthalmopathy patients, who also had a Clinical Activity Score of at least 3 and a NOSPECS grade of at least 4. The receptor was derived from a woman under 40 with Graves' ophthalmopathy. The gene calls are TRBV20-1 and TRBJ2-5; TRBD2 aligns across 9 bases. The source material was blood. This CDR3 reads CSARALDGGGVETQYF. In DNA form, the CDR3 reads TGCAGTGCTAGAGCCCTTGATGGCGGGGGGGTCGAGACCCAGTACTTC.